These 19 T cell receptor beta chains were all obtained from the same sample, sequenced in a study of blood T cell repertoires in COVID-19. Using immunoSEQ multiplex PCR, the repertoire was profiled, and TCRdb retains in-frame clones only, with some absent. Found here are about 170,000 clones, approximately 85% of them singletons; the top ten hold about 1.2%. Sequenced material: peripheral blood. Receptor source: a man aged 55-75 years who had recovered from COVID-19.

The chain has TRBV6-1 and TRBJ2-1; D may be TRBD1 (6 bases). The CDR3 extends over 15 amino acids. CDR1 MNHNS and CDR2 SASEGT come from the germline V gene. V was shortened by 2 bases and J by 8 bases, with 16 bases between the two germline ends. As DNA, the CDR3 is TGTGCCAGCAGTGAAACCTGGGGGCGCAACGATGAGCAGTTCTTC. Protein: CASSETWGRNDEQFF.

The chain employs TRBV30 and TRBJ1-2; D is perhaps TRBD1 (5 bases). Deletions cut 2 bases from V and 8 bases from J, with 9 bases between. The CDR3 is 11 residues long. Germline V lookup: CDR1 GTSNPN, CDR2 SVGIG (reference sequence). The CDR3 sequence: CAWSRGGGYTF. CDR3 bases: TGTGCCTGGAGTCGTGGGGGGGGCTACACCTTC.

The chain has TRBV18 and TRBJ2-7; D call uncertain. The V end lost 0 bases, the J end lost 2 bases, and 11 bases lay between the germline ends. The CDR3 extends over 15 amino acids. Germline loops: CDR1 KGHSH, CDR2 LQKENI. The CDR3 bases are TGTGCCAGCTCACCACCCTCCGTAGCTGCCTACGAGCAGTACTTC. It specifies CASSPPSVAAYEQYF.

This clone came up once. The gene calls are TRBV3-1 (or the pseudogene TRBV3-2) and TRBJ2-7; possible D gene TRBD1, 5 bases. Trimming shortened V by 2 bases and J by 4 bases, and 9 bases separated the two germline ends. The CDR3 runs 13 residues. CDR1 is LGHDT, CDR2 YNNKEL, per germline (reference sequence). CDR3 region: CASSQKQGYEQYF. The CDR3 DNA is TGTGCCAGCAGCCAAAAGCAGGGTTACGAGCAGTACTTC.

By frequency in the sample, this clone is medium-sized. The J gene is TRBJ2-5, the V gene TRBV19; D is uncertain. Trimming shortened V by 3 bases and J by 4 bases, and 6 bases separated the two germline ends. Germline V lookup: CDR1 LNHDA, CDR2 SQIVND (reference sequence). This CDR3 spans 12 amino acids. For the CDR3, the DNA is TGTGCCAGTAGTATGTTCAGAGAGACCCAGTACTTC. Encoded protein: CASSMFRETQYF.

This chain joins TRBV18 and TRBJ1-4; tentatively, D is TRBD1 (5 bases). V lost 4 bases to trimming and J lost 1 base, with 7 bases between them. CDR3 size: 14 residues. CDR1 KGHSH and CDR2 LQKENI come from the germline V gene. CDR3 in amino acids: CASSRQGTNEKLFF. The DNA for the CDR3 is TGTGCCAGCTCACGGCAGGGAACTAATGAAAAACTGTTTTTT.

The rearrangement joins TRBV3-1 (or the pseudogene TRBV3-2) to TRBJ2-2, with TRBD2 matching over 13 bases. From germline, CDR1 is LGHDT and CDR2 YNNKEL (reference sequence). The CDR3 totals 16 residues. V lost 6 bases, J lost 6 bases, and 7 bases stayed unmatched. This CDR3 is CASRDPLAGGPGELFF. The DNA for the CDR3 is TGTGCCAGCAGGGACCCACTAGCGGGGGGGCCCGGGGAGCTGTTTTTT.

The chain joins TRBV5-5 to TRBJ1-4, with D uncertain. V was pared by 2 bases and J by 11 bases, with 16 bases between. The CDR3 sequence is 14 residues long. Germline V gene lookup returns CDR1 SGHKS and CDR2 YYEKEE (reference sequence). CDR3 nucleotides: TGTGCCAGCAGCTTTGCCCCCGAATCCGGGAAACTGTTTTTT. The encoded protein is CASSFAPESGKLFF.

CDR3 sequence (DNA): TGTGCCTGGAGCACAGGCTACGAGCAGTACTTC. Its protein is CAWSTGYEQYF. J is TRBJ2-7 and V is TRBV30, with TRBD1 as a possible D gene (5 bases). The CDR3 runs to 11 residues. Germline assignment: CDR1 GTSNPN and CDR2 SVGIG (reference sequence). V was clipped by 3 bases and J by 3 bases, with 6 bases between them.

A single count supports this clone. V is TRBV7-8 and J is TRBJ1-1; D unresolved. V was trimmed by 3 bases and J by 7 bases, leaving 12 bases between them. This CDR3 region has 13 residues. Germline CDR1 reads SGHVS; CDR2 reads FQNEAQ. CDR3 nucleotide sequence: TGTGCCAGCAGCTTGGAGTTAAGGAGTGAAGCTTTCTTT. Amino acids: CASSLELRSEAFF.

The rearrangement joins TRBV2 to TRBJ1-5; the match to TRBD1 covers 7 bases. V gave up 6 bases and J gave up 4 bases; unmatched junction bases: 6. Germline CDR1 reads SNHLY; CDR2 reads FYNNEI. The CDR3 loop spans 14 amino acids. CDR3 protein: CASSAGQLNQPQHF. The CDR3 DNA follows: TGTGCCAGCAGCGCGGGACAGCTTAATCAGCCCCAGCATTTT. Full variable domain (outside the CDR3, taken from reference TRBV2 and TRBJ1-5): EPEVTQTPSHQVTQMGQEVILRCVPISNHLYFYWYRQILGQKVEFLVSFYNNEISEKSEIFDDQFSVERPDGSNFTLKIRSTKLEDSAMYFCASSAGQLNQPQHFGDGTRLSIL.

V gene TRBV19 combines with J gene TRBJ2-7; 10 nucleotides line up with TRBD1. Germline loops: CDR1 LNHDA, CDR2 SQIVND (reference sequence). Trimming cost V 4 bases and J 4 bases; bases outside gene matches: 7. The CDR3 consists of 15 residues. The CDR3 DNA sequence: TGTGCCAGTAGTACGACAACGGGACAGGGGTACGAGCAGTACTTC. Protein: CASSTTTGQGYEQYF.

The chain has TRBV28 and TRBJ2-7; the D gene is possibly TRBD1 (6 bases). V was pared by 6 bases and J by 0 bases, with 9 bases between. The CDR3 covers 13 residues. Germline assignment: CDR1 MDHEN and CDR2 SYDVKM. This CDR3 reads CASRLGHSYEQYF. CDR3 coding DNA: TGTGCCAGCAGATTGGGACACTCCTACGAGCAGTACTTC.

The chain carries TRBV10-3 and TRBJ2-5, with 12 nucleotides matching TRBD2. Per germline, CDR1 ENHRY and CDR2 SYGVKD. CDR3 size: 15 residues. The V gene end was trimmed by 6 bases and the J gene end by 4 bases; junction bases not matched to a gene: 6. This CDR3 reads CAIRPSGGAGETQYF. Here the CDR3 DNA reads TGTGCCATCAGACCTAGCGGGGGGGCGGGAGAGACCCAGTACTTC.

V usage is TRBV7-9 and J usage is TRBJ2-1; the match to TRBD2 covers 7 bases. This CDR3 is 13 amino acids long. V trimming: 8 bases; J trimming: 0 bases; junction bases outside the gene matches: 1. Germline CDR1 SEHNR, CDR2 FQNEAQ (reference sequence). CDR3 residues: CASGGDSYNEQFF. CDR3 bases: TGTGCCAGCGGGGGGGACTCCTACAATGAGCAGTTCTTC.

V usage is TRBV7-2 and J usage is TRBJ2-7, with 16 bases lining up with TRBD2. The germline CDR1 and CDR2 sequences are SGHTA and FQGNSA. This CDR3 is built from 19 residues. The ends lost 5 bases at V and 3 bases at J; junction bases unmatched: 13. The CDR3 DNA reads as TGTGCCAGCAGCCACGAACCCCCGGGACTAGCGGGGGGGCGCTACGAGCAGTACTTC. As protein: CASSHEPPGLAGGRYEQYF.

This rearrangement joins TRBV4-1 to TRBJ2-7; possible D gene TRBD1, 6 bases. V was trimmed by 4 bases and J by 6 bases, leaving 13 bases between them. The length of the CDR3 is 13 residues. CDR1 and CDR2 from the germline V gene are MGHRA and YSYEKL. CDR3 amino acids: CASSPQGSGEQYF. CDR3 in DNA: TGCGCCAGCAGCCCCCAGGGGTCGGGCGAGCAGTACTTC.

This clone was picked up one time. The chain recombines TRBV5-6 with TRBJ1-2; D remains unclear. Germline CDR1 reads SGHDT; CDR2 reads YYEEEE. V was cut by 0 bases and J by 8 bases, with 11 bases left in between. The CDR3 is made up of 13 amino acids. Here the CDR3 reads CASSLAGGAGYTF. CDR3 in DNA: TGTGCCAGCAGCTTGGCCGGCGGCGCGGGCTACACCTTC.

This chain's CDR3 is CAWSVTLEGTSAFF. The CDR3, as DNA: TGTGCCTGGAGTGTTACGTTGGAGGGGACGTCTGCTTTCTTT. The chain has TRBV30 and TRBJ1-1, with D possibly matching TRBD1 (5 bases). V lost 0 bases and J 11 bases, leaving 19 bases between the germline ends. CDR3 size: 14 residues. The germline V gene encodes CDR1 GTSNPN and CDR2 SVGIG (reference sequence). Variable domain in full (rest from reference TRBV30 and TRBJ1-1): SQTIHQWPATLVQPVGSPLSLECTVEGTSNPNLYWYRQAAGRGLQLLFYSVGIGQISSEVPQNLSASRPQDRQFILSSKKLLLSDSGFYLCAWSVTLEGTSAFFGQGTRLTVV.